One and the same sample provided the 4 T cell receptor beta chains below, sequenced in a study of T cell responses to AZD1222 COVID-19 vaccine. Libraries were prepared by immunoSEQ multiplex PCR; TCRdb keeps only in-frame clonotypes and omits some of them. The sample contains 70,000 or so clones, about 83% of which appear only once. Sequencing used peripheral blood, obtained 28 days after the second AZD1222 dose. These TCRs come from an adult who received the AZD1222 COVID-19 vaccine.

The rearrangement links TRBV3-1 (or the pseudogene TRBV3-2) to TRBJ1-6; maybe TRBD1 (6 bases). The germline V gene encodes CDR1 LGHDT and CDR2 YNNKEL (reference sequence). The CDR3 sequence is 16 residues long. Trimming removed 7 bases at V and 8 bases at J, with 21 bases between. The CDR3 DNA reads as TGTGCCAGCACGCATGGGGGGCACTTGGGGTATTCACCCCTCCACTTT. This sequence encodes CASTHGGHLGYSPLHF.

The V gene is TRBV2, the J gene TRBJ2-1; TRBD2 aligns across 10 bases. The CDR3 has 15 amino acids. V dropped 4 bases and J dropped 3; count of bases not matched to a gene: 3. The germline V gene has CDR1 SNHLY and CDR2 FYNNEI. The CDR3 DNA sequence: TGTGCCAGCAGTGCTAGCGGGGGCCGCTACAATGAGCAGTTCTTC. Encoded protein: CASSASGGRYNEQFF.

The V gene is TRBV5-6, the J gene TRBJ2-3; D is undetermined. This CDR3 comprises 14 residues. Germline V CDR1 and CDR2: SGHDT, YYEEEE. The germline V and J ends were trimmed by 0 bases and 0 bases, with 5 bases remaining between them. CDR3 DNA sequence: TGTGCCAGCAGCTTGGAACTTAGCACAGATACGCAGTATTTT. Translating gives CASSLELSTDTQYF. The complete variable domain, with remaining parts taken from reference TRBV5-6 and TRBJ2-3, reads DAGVTQSPTHLIKTRGQQVTLRCSPKSGHDTVSWYQQALGQGPQFIFQYYEEEERQRGNFPDRFSGHQFPNYSSELNVNALLLGDSALYLCASSLELSTDTQYFGPGTRLTVL.

The rearrangement links TRBV19 to TRBJ1-2, with 8 bases that match TRBD1. Trimming at V came to 7 bases and at J to 5 bases, leaving 21 bases not matched to a gene. CDR3 length: 18 residues. Per germline, CDR1 LNHDA and CDR2 SQIVND (reference sequence). The CDR3 sequence is CASTLSRSSGGEAYGYTF. CDR3 sequence (DNA): TGTGCCAGTACCTTATCTCGGAGTTCAGGGGGCGAAGCTTATGGCTACACCTTC. Based on the CDR3 plus reference TRBV19 and TRBJ1-2, the full variable domain is DGGITQSPKYLFRKEGQNVTLSCEQNLNHDAMYWYRQDPGQGLRLIYYSQIVNDFQKGDIAEGYSVSREKKESFPLTVTSAQKNPTAFYLCASTLSRSSGGEAYGYTFGSGTRLTVV.